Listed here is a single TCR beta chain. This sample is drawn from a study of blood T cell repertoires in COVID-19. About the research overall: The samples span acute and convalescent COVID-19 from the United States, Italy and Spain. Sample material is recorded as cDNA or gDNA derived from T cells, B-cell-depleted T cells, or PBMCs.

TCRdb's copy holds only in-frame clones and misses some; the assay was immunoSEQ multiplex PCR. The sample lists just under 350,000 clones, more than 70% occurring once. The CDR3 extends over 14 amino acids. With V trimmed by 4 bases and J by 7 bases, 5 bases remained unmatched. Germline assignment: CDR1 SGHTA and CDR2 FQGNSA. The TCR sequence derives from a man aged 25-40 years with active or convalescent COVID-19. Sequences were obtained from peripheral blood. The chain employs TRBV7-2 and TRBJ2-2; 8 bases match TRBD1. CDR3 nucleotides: TGTGCCAGCAGCTATACAGGGGGTTTCGGGGAGCTGTTTTTT. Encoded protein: CASSYTGGFGELFF.